One and the same sample provided the 23 T cell receptor beta chains below, sequenced in a study of OX40 agonist ivuxolimab in advanced cancers. Libraries were built with the immunoSEQ multiplex PCR assay. TCRdb retrieved this table from immuneACCESS and kept in-frame rearrangements only. Not all clones are present; in checked studies, unresolved V genes account for under half, and no reason is known for the remainder. The sample data list roughly 48,000 clones, and roughly nine tenths of these were observed just once. Together, the top ten hold around 6.9% of the sample. Sequenced material: CD4+ or CD8+ T cells sorted from blood, taken in a trial of the OX40 agonist ivuxolimab. The receptors stem from an adult with an advanced solid tumor such as melanoma, head and neck, liver or kidney cancer.

V gene TRBV6-5 combines with J gene TRBJ1-4; maybe TRBD1 (5 bases). This CDR3 has 14 residues. The V end was cut by 7 bases, the J end by 5 bases, with 14 bases between. Germline V gene data show CDR1 as MNHEY and CDR2 as SVGAGI. This CDR3 reads CASTDLGGNEKLFF. CDR3 DNA: TGTGCCAGCACCGATCTGGGGGGGAATGAAAAACTGTTTTTT.

V and J are TRBV5-1 and TRBJ1-4; D is unclear. The CDR3 has 15 residues. Trimming cost V 0 bases and J 5 bases, with 11 bases left between them. Germline CDR1 reads SGHRS; CDR2 reads YFSETQ. CDR3 region: CASSLDGDPNEKLFF. Here the CDR3 DNA reads TGCGCCAGCAGCTTGGACGGAGACCCAAATGAAAAACTGTTTTTT.

This clone was detected only a few times. The chain carries TRBV6-6 and TRBJ2-7; D unresolved. This CDR3 spans 13 amino acids. CDR1 is MNHNY and CDR2 is SVGAGI in the germline V gene (reference sequence). V was shortened by 0 bases and J by 0 bases, with 3 bases between the two germline ends. The CDR3 is CASSYSGSYEQYF. The CDR3 coding sequence is TGTGCCAGCAGTTACTCGGGCTCCTACGAGCAGTACTTC.

The table lists this clone with a few counts. The chain links TRBV30 to TRBJ1-1, with D possibly being TRBD1 (6 bases). Per the germline V gene, CDR1 is GTSNPN and CDR2 is SVGIG (reference sequence). The CDR3 runs 15 residues. The V end was cut by 1 base, the J end by 5 bases, with 17 bases between. The CDR3 here is CAWSDTGRGGTEAFF. The CDR3 DNA reads as TGTGCCTGGAGTGATACGGGTCGAGGGGGGACTGAAGCTTTCTTT.

The chain carries TRBV9 and TRBJ1-3, with 10 bases identical to TRBD1. This CDR3 has 15 amino acids. Germline loops: CDR1 SGDLS, CDR2 YYNGEE. With 4 bases clipped from V and 2 bases from J, the junction kept 3 bases outside the gene matches. Here the CDR3 reads CASSRGQGAGNTIYF. Here the CDR3 DNA reads TGTGCCAGCAGCCGCGGACAGGGGGCTGGAAACACCATATATTTT.

This rearrangement joins TRBV7-2 to TRBJ1-2; D possibly corresponds to TRBD1 (6 bases). The length of the CDR3 is 12 residues. Germline loops: CDR1 SGHTA, CDR2 FQGNSA. V lost 5 bases to trimming and J lost 8 bases, with 12 bases between them. CDR3 sequence reads: CASSAGTRGYTF. DNA of the CDR3: TGTGCCAGCAGCGCAGGGACACGAGGCTACACCTTC.

J is TRBJ2-5 and V is TRBV5-4; D might be TRBD2 (5 bases). This CDR3 has 13 residues. Germline lookup yields CDR1 SGHNT and CDR2 YYREEE (reference sequence). Trimming stripped 0 bases from V and 12 bases from J, with 15 bases between. In DNA form, the CDR3 reads TGTGCCAGCAGCTTGGAGGCAAGGGAGACTAAGTACTTC. It specifies CASSLEARETKYF.

The rearrangement uses TRBV19 and TRBJ1-4; D gene uncertain. Trimming left V 1 base short and J 5 bases short, with 11 bases between. In germline, CDR1 is LNHDA, CDR2 SQIVND (reference sequence). There are 15 residues in the CDR3. The DNA for the CDR3 is TGTGCCAGTAGTATAGGACCGAACCCCAATGAAAAACTGTTTTTT. Translating it yields CASSIGPNPNEKLFF.

The V call is TRBV15, the J call TRBJ1-1; D is uncertain. Germline values: CDR1 LNHNV, CDR2 YYDKDF (reference sequence). This CDR3 comprises 15 residues. V was clipped by 4 bases and J by 5 bases, with 17 bases between them. CDR3 region: CATSNGYLGETEAFF. CDR3 DNA: TGTGCCACCAGCAATGGGTACCTCGGGGAAACTGAAGCTTTCTTT. Based on the CDR3 plus reference TRBV15 and TRBJ1-1, the full variable domain is DAMVIQNPRYQVTQFGKPVTLSCSQTLNHNVMYWYQQKSSQAPKLLFHYYDKDFNNEADTPDNFQSRRPNTSFCFLDIRSPGLGDTAMYLCATSNGYLGETEAFFGQGTRLTVV.

V gene TRBV29-1 combines with J gene TRBJ1-5; perhaps TRBD1 as D (6 bases). The germline V gene has CDR1 SQVTM and CDR2 ANQGSEA. The CDR3 runs 12 residues. Trimming removed 5 bases from V and 4 bases from J, with 9 bases in between. CDR3 nucleotide sequence: TGCAGCGTTCAACAGGGAAATCAGCCCCAGCATTTT. Amino acid sequence: CSVQQGNQPQHF.

The chain carries TRBV19 and TRBJ1-3, with D possibly TRBD1 on 5 matching bases. Deletions cut 4 bases from V and 1 base from J, with 11 bases between. In germline, CDR1 is LNHDA, CDR2 SQIVND (reference sequence). The CDR3 contains 15 residues. The DNA for the CDR3 is TGTGCCAGTAGTACCTTACAGGTTTCTGGAAACACCATATATTTT. The encoded protein is CASSTLQVSGNTIYF.

The V and J genes are TRBV19 and TRBJ1-2; TRBD1 agrees at 9 bases. The CDR3 has 16 amino acids. The V and J ends lost 2 bases and 4 bases, in that order; junction bases with no gene match: 8. Germline V gene data show CDR1 as LNHDA and CDR2 as SQIVND (reference sequence). The CDR3 sequence is CASSITQGQGTYGYTF. The CDR3 nucleotides read TGTGCCAGTAGTATAACTCAAGGACAGGGGACCTATGGCTACACCTTC.

The chain has TRBV7-9 and TRBJ2-5; possibly TRBD1 for D (6 bases). The CDR3 totals 13 residues. Between the trimmed V and J ends, which lost 3 bases and 5 bases, there was a span of 10 bases. Germline-derived CDR1 and CDR2 are SEHNR and FQNEAQ (reference sequence). The CDR3 region is CASSLGARETQYF. For the CDR3, the DNA is TGTGCCAGCAGCTTGGGGGCACGGGAGACCCAGTACTTC.

The chain has TRBV6-1 and TRBJ2-7; D might be TRBD1 or TRBD2, each matching 5 bases. The CDR3 is 13 amino acids. CDR1 and CDR2 (germline): MNHNS, SASEGT. The V gene lost 1 base and the J gene lost 8 bases, with 12 bases spanning the gap. Here the CDR3 DNA reads TGTGCCAGCAGTGAAGGGGCAGGGAGTCAGCAGTACTTC. Amino acids: CASSEGAGSQQYF.

The CDR3 loop reads CASSVGGPGNTIYF. The CDR3 DNA is TGTGCCAGCAGTGTGGGGGGACCTGGAAACACCATATATTTT. This chain links TRBV9 with TRBJ1-3; D possibly corresponds to TRBD1 (5 bases). V lost 5 bases and J 2 bases, leaving 11 bases between the germline ends. CDR3 length equals 14 residues. Per the germline V gene, CDR1 is SGDLS and CDR2 is YYNGEE.

About this clone itself: This CDR3 is also generated by other DNA sequences in the sample. This chain uses TRBV6-5 with TRBJ1-2; no clear D. CDR3 length: 12 amino acids. Trimming took off 8 bases at V and 5 bases at J, with 12 bases between the two ends. CDR1 is MNHEY, CDR2 SVGAGI, per germline. The CDR3 sequence is CASRLGLYGYTF. The CDR3 DNA follows: TGTGCCAGCCGACTAGGACTTTATGGCTACACCTTC.

The chain is built from TRBV5-1 and TRBJ1-2; D gene unclear. The germline CDR1 and CDR2 sequences are SGHRS and YFSETQ. Trimming stripped 0 bases from V and 3 bases from J, with 6 bases between. The CDR3 contains 13 residues. The CDR3 DNA reads as TGCGCCAGCAGCTTGGGGGAGGACTATGGCTACACCTTC. Amino acids: CASSLGEDYGYTF.

The chain combines TRBV19 with TRBJ1-5; TRBD1 matches at 10 bases. The CDR3 is made up of 14 amino acids. Germline V gene lookup returns CDR1 LNHDA and CDR2 SQIVND (reference sequence). J lost 9 bases, V lost 7 bases, and 9 bases had no gene match. The CDR3 DNA reads TGTGCCAGTACCCCGACAGGGGGCGGGGGGCCCCAGCATTTT. Amino acid sequence: CASTPTGGGGPQHF.

The chain is built from TRBV25-1 and TRBJ2-5, with 7 positions matching TRBD1. CDR1 and CDR2 (germline): MGHDK, SYGVNS. This CDR3 is 17 amino acids long. After removal of 0 bases from V and 1 base from J, the junction contained 8 bases not matched to a gene. The CDR3 DNA reads TGTGCCAGCAGTGAATATGGTGGGGACAGCTTCCAAGAGACCCAGTACTTC. This gives the protein CASSEYGGDSFQETQYF.

This chain links TRBV9 with TRBJ1-1; no definite D call. With 0 bases removed from V and 2 bases from J, the gap between germline ends came to 5 bases. Germline V CDR1 and CDR2: SGDLS, YYNGEE. The CDR3 loop spans 13 amino acids. In nucleotides, the CDR3 is TGTGCCAGCAGCGTAGCTAGCAACACTGAAGCTTTCTTT. Protein: CASSVASNTEAFF. Full variable domain (rest looked up from reference TRBV9 and TRBJ1-1): DSGVTQTPKHLITATGQRVTLRCSPRSGDLSVYWYQQSLDQGLQFLIQYYNGEERAKGNILERFSAQQFPDLHSELNLSSLELGDSALYFCASSVASNTEAFFGQGTRLTVV.

This chain connects TRBV28 to TRBJ1-4, with D perhaps matching TRBD1 (6 bases). The CDR3 length is 15 residues. V was trimmed by 2 bases and J by 2 bases, leaving 9 bases between them. CDR1 is MDHEN and CDR2 is SYDVKM in the germline V gene. CDR3 sequence (DNA): TGTGCCAGCAGTTTAGGGGGGGCCACTAATGAAAAACTGTTTTTT. Translation: CASSLGGATNEKLFF.

V and J are TRBV10-3 and TRBJ2-2; tentative D call: TRBD2 (6 bases). Trimming cost V 4 bases and J 1 base, with 13 bases left between them. Germline loops: CDR1 ENHRY, CDR2 SYGVKD. This CDR3 is 16 amino acids long. DNA of the CDR3: TGTGCCATCAGTGCCCTGGGGAGGCTGAACACCGGGGAGCTGTTTTTT. Residues: CAISALGRLNTGELFF.

The CDR3 protein is CASSLQGAGTEAFF. DNA of the CDR3: TGTGCCAGCAGCTTACAGGGGGCAGGCACTGAAGCTTTCTTT. The chain links TRBV7-2 to TRBJ1-1, with 8 nucleotides matching TRBD1. The junction had 3 bases not matched to a gene; V was cut back by 2 bases and J by 4 bases. The CDR3 sequence is 14 residues long. Germline V CDR1 and CDR2: SGHTA, FQGNSA.